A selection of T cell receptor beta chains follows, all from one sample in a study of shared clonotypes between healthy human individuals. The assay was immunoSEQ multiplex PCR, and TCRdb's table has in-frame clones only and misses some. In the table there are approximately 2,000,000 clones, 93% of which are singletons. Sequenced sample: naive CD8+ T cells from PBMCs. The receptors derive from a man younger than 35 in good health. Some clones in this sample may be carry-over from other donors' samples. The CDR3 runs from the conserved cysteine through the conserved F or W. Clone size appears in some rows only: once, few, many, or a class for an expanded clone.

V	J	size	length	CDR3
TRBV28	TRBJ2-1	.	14	CASSLVVAGNAVFF
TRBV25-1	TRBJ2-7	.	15	CASSPSIGGVYEQYF
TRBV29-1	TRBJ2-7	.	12	CSVEDGSYEQYF
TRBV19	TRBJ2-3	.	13	CASSPRGRDTQYF
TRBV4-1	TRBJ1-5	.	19	CASSQEEVRVWPGNQPQHF
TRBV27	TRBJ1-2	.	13	CASTPAGGYGYTF
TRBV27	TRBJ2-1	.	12	CASIHRGGEQFF
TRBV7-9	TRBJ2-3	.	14	CASSLVLGTDTQYF
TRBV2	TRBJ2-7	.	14	CASSGRDRVYEQYF
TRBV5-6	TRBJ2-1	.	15	CASSLGVSGYNEQFF
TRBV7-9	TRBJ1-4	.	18	CASSPEGQGQGRVRELFF
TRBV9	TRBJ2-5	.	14	CASSVGRGWETQYF
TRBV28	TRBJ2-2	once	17	CASTSDRDFLRTGELFF
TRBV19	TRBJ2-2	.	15	CASSFGRGNTGELFF
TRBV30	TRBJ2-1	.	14	CAWSWAGGDNEQFF
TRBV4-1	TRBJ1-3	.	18	CASSQDFGGRSSGNTIYF
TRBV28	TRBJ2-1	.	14	CASSFFGGLNEQFF
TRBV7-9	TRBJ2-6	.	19	CASSGIRDRVYSGANVLTF
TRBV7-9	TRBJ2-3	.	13	CASTPPNTDTQYF
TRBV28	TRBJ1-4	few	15	CASSFSDIGNEKLFF
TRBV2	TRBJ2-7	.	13	CASVRGVGDEQYF
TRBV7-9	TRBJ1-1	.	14	CASSLAGPVHEAFF
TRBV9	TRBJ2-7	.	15	CASSQAAGSRDEQYF
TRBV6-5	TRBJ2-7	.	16	CASSYSMEQGTYEQYF
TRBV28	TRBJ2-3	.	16	CASSLAQERSTDTQYF
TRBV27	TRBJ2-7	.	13	CASSSRGAYEQYF
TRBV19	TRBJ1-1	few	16	CASSIVYGTVNTEAFF
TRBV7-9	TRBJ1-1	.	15	CASSFGGDEGTEAFF
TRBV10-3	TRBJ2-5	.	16	CAISPGQTFTQETQYF
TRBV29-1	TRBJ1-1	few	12	CSGQGPNTEAFF
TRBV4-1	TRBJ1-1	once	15	CASSQITGDRAEAFF
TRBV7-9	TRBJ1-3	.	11	CASSLMAGAYF
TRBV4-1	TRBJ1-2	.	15	CASSQDGQLDYGYTF
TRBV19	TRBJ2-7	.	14	CASSTGKPLYEQYF
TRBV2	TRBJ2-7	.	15	CASSETTPGGYEQYF
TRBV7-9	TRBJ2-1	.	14	CASASGSSYNEQFF
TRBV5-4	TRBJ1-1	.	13	CALRPSPNTEAFF
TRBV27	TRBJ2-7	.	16	CASSFRRGLAANEQYF
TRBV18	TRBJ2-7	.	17	CASSTGQMGPPSYEQYF
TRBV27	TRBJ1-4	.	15	CASSLSAGGSEKLFF
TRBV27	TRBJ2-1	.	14	CASSLRSGNNEQFF
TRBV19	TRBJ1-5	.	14	CASSIRGPNQPQHF
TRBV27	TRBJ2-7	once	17	CASSPNRDSIRSYEQYF
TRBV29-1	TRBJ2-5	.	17	CSVNSFPFVVREETQYF
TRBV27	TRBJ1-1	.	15	CASSHRQVMSTEAFF
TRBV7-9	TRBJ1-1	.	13	CASSTRDRRGAFF
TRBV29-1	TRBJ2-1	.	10	CSAVLNEQFF
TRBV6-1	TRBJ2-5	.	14	CASSAPLGQETQYF
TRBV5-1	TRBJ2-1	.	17	CASRVIGTSGSYNEQFF
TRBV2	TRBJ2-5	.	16	CASSVSWTGGQETQYF
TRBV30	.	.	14	CAWSPGLASYEQYF